This passage covers 13 T cell receptor beta chains from one sample sequenced in a study of a mutant IDH1 vaccine in newly diagnosed glioma. Time point: week 11, during vaccination. Every vaccination contained 300 ug of the mutant IDH1 20-mer peptide and was paired with topical imiquimod. Assay: immunoSEQ multiplex PCR; the TCRdb copy retains only in-frame clones and omits some. The data contain 31,000 or so clones, around 80% of them singletons. Their antigens are not known. Sequencing used PBMCs, obtained from a glioma patient whose treatment included an IDH1 peptide vaccine. The receptors were gathered from a young man with glioma.

This clone appeared a single time. The chain joins TRBV27 to TRBJ2-7; 10 bases are a match to TRBD1. CDR3 length: 13 residues. The germline V gene has CDR1 MNHEY and CDR2 SMNVEV (reference sequence). With 9 bases clipped from V and 3 bases from J, the junction kept 5 bases outside the gene matches. CDR3 in amino acids: CASRTGGSYEQYF. In nucleotides, the CDR3 is TGTGCCAGTAGGACAGGGGGGAGCTACGAGCAGTACTTC.

The V gene is TRBV30, the J gene TRBJ1-6; 7 bases fit TRBD1. The CDR3 is made up of 15 amino acids. Unmatched junction bases numbered 8, after V lost 2 bases and J lost 7 bases. Germline-derived CDR1 and CDR2 are GTSNPN and SVGIG (reference sequence). CDR3 nucleotide sequence: TGTGCCTGGAGTCGGTGGGACAGCGAAAATTCACCCCTCCACTTT. It translates to CAWSRWDSENSPLHF.

V and J are TRBV11-2 and TRBJ1-1; tentatively, D is TRBD1 (5 bases). CDR3 size: 13 residues. V lost 5 bases to trimming and J lost 1 base, with 8 bases between them. The germline V gene encodes CDR1 SGHAT and CDR2 FQNNGV. CDR3 nucleotide sequence: TGTGCCAGCAGCCCTCAGGGGAACACTGAAGCTTTCTTT. Translation: CASSPQGNTEAFF.

This rearrangement joins TRBV5-8 to TRBJ2-5; weak D call: TRBD1 (6 bases). Trimming took 0 bases from V and 2 from J, leaving 14 bases between them. CDR3 length: 16 residues. CDR1 is SGHTS and CDR2 is YDEGEE in the germline V gene. The DNA of the CDR3 is TGTGCCAGCAGCTTGGTCAGGGGTATCGGTCAAGAGACCCAGTACTTC. Protein product: CASSLVRGIGQETQYF.

V gene TRBV5-1 combines with J gene TRBJ2-2; D may be TRBD1 (6 bases). The CDR3 extends over 15 amino acids. V lost 4 bases and J 2 bases, leaving 12 bases between the germline ends. Germline loops: CDR1 SGHRS, CDR2 YFSETQ. DNA of the CDR3: TGCGCCAGCAGCGATAACAGGGTTAACACCGGGGAGCTGTTTTTT. It translates to CASSDNRVNTGELFF.

V gene TRBV6-6 combines with J gene TRBJ1-1; no definite D call. V gave up 6 bases and J gave up 0 bases, with 2 bases separating them. CDR3 length: 11 residues. Germline V gives CDR1 MNHNY, CDR2 SVGAGI (reference sequence). The CDR3, as DNA: TGTGCCAGCAGACTGAACACTGAAGCTTTCTTT. Protein product: CASRLNTEAFF.

This clone was seen only a few times. The chain uses TRBV5-4 and TRBJ2-3; D call uncertain. This CDR3 spans 12 amino acids. V was cut by 4 bases and J by 3 bases, with 6 bases left in between. The germline V gene has CDR1 SGHNT and CDR2 YYREEE (reference sequence). CDR3 region: CASSHGTDTQYF. CDR3 sequence (DNA): TGTGCCAGCAGCCACGGGACAGATACGCAGTATTTT.

The V gene is TRBV5-1, the J gene TRBJ2-2, with 9 bases aligning to TRBD1. V lost 3 bases, J lost 5 bases, and 5 bases stayed unmatched. The germline V gene has CDR1 SGHRS and CDR2 YFSETQ. The CDR3 length is 15 residues. The CDR3: CASSSNRGQTGELFF. The CDR3 nucleotides read TGCGCCAGCAGCTCCAACAGGGGGCAAACCGGGGAGCTGTTTTTT.

The V and J genes are TRBV6-5 and TRBJ2-7; the D is unclear. Trimming left V 1 base short and J 2 bases short, with 12 bases between. Germline CDR1 and CDR2: MNHEY and SVGAGI. The CDR3 totals 15 residues. This CDR3 is CASSYLATNTYEQYF. The CDR3 DNA reads TGTGCCAGCAGTTACTTAGCTACTAATACCTACGAGCAGTACTTC.

V usage is TRBV30 and J usage is TRBJ2-1; TRBD1 might be the D (6 bases). Germline V CDR1 and CDR2: GTSNPN, SVGIG (reference sequence). The CDR3 covers 13 residues. Trimming shortened V by 2 bases and J by 8 bases, and 13 bases separated the two germline ends. The CDR3 spells CAWSLQGTYEQFF. CDR3 bases: TGTGCCTGGAGTCTACAGGGAACGTATGAGCAGTTCTTC.

The chain joins TRBV7-9 to TRBJ1-2, with 8 bases that match TRBD1. J lost 3 bases, V lost 5 bases, and 8 bases had no gene match. CDR1 and CDR2 (germline): SEHNR, FQNEAQ (reference sequence). CDR3 size: 15 residues. The CDR3 sequence is CASSPRDRMDYGYTF. The DNA for the CDR3 is TGTGCCAGCAGCCCACGGGACAGGATGGACTATGGCTACACCTTC. Full variable domain (rest looked up from reference TRBV7-9 and TRBJ1-2): DTGVSQNPRHKITKRGQNVTFRCDPISEHNRLYWYRQTLGQGPEFLTYFQNEAQLEKSRLLSDRFSAERPKGSFSTLEIQRTEQGDSAMYLCASSPRDRMDYGYTFGSGTRLTVV.

The CDR3 reads CSVGRGIGGYTF. DNA of the CDR3: TGCAGCGTTGGCCGGGGGATTGGGGGCTACACCTTC. The J gene is TRBJ1-2, the V gene TRBV29-1; D is perhaps TRBD1 (5 bases). The germline V gene encodes CDR1 SQVTM and CDR2 ANQGSEA. V lost 4 bases and J 8 bases, leaving 14 bases between the germline ends. The length of the CDR3 is 12 residues.

The chain joins TRBV6-5 to TRBJ1-4; 9 positions agree with TRBD1. Trimming took 5 bases from V and 8 from J; bases not matched to a gene: 6. Per the germline V gene, CDR1 is MNHEY and CDR2 is SVGAGI. The CDR3 loop spans 14 amino acids. CDR3 amino acids: CASSPQGAGEKLFF. The CDR3, as DNA: TGTGCCAGCAGTCCACAGGGGGCCGGAGAAAAACTGTTTTTT.